Presented here are 12 T cell receptor beta chains from one specimen sequenced in a study of tumor-infiltrating lymphocytes in primary liver carcinoma. A constant-region primer served to make TCR beta cDNA from about 0.5 ug total RNA. Libraries of TCR beta came from three nested multiplex PCR rounds with slightly modified ARM-PCR. The two initial PCR rounds, around 11 cycles each, used TRBV1-TRBV30 forward and C-beta reverse primers. MiXCR was run by TCRdb on the multiplex PCR reads, yielding one entry per CDR3 protein. The table shows under 200,000 distinct CDR3 sequences, with less than 75% occurring only once. The researchers obtained blood RNA from unsorted whole blood and also extracted germline DNA. Sample: peripheral blood. These receptors originate from a woman between 55 and 75 years old with primary liver carcinoma and hepatitis B virus infection.

As for this clonotype: The junction departs from the called germline gene at one end, perhaps through a read error. The rearrangement uses TRBV11-2 and TRBJ2-3; 10 bases fit TRBD1. Germline lookup yields CDR1 SGHAT and CDR2 FQNNGV. This CDR3 has 14 amino acids. CDR3 amino acids: CASSLDRGVDTRYF. The CDR3 DNA is TGTGCCAGCAGCCTGGACAGGGGGGTAGATACGCGGTACTTT.

Comment on this clonotype: The junction departs from the called germline gene at one end, perhaps through a read error. The genes are TRBV29-1 and TRBJ2-7, with D perhaps matching TRBD1 or TRBD2 (5 bases each). The CDR3 loop spans 12 amino acids. Germline-derived CDR1 and CDR2 are SQVTM and ANQGSEA. The CDR3 spells CSVVGAAYGQYF. CDR3 coding DNA: TGTAGCGTTGTAGGGGCCGCCTACGGGCAGTACTTC.

A note on this clonotype: The CDR3 ends on some other residue instead of the conserved phenylalanine or tryptophan, so this is likely a read error. J is TRBJ2-1 and V is TRBV6-5; D tentatively reads TRBD1 or TRBD2 (5 bases each). Germline lookup yields CDR1 MNHEY and CDR2 SVGAGI. This CDR3 region has 14 residues. This CDR3 is CASSYRDVYNEQFL. In DNA, the CDR3 is TGCGCCAGCAGTTACCGGGACGTCTACAATGAGCAGTTCCTC.

As for this clonotype: At one end, the junction sequence differs from germline, possibly due to a read error. The CDR3 here is CSVTPGRSNTEAYF. The CDR3 DNA sequence: TGCAGCGTAACCCCCGGACGGAGCAACACTGAAGCTTACTTT. The V and J genes are TRBV29-1 and TRBJ1-1, with D hard to call. The CDR3 runs 14 residues. Germline lookup yields CDR1 SQVTM and CDR2 ANQGSEA.

This clonotype appeared many times. The chain couples TRBV14 to TRBJ1-1; no definite D call. The CDR3 is 13 amino acids. V was pared by 2 bases and J by 6 bases, with 10 bases between. Germline V gene lookup returns CDR1 SGHDN and CDR2 FVKESK. The CDR3 DNA sequence: TGTGCCAGCAGCCAAAGCATGGTCGCTGAAGCTTTCTTT. It codes for CASSQSMVAEAFF.

Comment on this clonotype: One junction end disagrees with the germline gene, perhaps due to a read error. The V and J genes are TRBV28 and TRBJ2-4; TRBD1 aligns across 8 bases. Germline CDR1 and CDR2: MDHEN and SYDVKM. This CDR3 comprises 13 residues. CDR3 bases: TGTGCCAGCAGAAAAGGGGGGACCAGGGGGCCGGACTTC. It codes for CASRKGGTRGPDF.

V gene TRBV4-1 combines with J gene TRBJ2-1; D might be TRBD2 (5 bases). Trimming took off 2 bases at V and 0 bases at J, with 14 bases between the two ends. The CDR3 runs 17 residues. Germline V lookup: CDR1 MGHRA, CDR2 YSYEKL. The CDR3 region is CASSQLIARVSYNEQFF. The CDR3 region has the DNA TGCGCCAGCAGCCAACTAATAGCGAGAGTCTCCTACAATGAGCAGTTCTTC.

The chain recombines TRBV6-5 with TRBJ1-6; 7 nucleotides align to TRBD1. The germline V gene encodes CDR1 MNHEY and CDR2 SVGAGI. V was clipped by 6 bases and J by 6 bases; unmatched bases: 14. This CDR3 spans 17 amino acids. Here the CDR3 reads CASRRVNAGQINSPLHF. In DNA, the CDR3 is TGTGCCAGCAGACGCGTAAATGCGGGACAGATTAATTCACCCCTCCACTTT.

V gene TRBV5-4 combines with J gene TRBJ2-6; D gene unclear. The CDR3 totals 16 residues. Germline assignment: CDR1 SGHNT and CDR2 YYREEE (reference sequence). V was shortened by 4 bases and J by 0 bases, with 11 bases between the two germline ends. The chain's CDR3 is CASSRCTSSGANVLTF. CDR3 bases: TGTGCCAGCAGCCGATGTACTTCCTCTGGGGCCAACGTCCTGACTTTC.

This clonotype was recorded a few times. One junction end disagrees with the germline gene, perhaps due to a read error. V gene TRBV10-3 combines with J gene TRBJ2-7; D uncertain. The CDR3 consists of 15 residues. Germline assignment: CDR1 ENHRY and CDR2 SYGVKD. CDR3 sequence: CAISGSPLRAYEQYF. The CDR3 bases are TGTGCCATCAGTGGGTCCCCACTCCGAGCCTATGAGCAGTACTTC.

About this clonotype itself: An end of the junction differs from the germline gene, which may be a read error. The chain couples TRBV20-1 to TRBJ2-6; D is ambiguous. Germline V lookup: CDR1 DFQATT, CDR2 SNEGSKA (reference sequence). The CDR3 runs 14 residues. This chain's CDR3 is CSARDPYGVNVLTF. The CDR3 DNA reads TGCAGTGCTAGAGATCCTTATGGGGTCAACGTCCTGACTTTC.

Points on this clonotype: Sequence at one end of the junction differs from germline and may be a read error. The V call is TRBV6-5, the J call TRBJ2-6, with TRBD1 as a possible D gene (6 bases). This CDR3 contains 18 residues. CDR1 is MNHEY, CDR2 SVGAGI, per germline. CDR3 sequence: CANSPQGPQGSGANVLTF. The CDR3 DNA sequence: TGTGCCAACAGTCCACAGGGCCCGCAAGGCTCTGGGGCCAACGTCCTGACTTTC.